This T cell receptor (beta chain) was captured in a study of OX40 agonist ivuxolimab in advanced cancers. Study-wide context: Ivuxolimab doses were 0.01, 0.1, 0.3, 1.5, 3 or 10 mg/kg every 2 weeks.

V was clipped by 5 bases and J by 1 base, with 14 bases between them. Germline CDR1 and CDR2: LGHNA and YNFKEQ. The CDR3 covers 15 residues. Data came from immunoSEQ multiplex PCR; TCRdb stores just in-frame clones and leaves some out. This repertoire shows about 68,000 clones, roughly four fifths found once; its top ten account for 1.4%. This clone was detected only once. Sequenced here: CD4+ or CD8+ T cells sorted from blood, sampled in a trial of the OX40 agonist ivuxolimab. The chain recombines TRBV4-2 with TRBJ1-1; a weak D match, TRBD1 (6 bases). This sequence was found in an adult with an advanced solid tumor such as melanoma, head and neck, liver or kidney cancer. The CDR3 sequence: CASSLQGRGNTEAFF. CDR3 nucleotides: TGTGCCAGCAGCTTACAGGGTCGGGGGAACACTGAAGCTTTCTTT.